Listed below are T cell receptor beta chains from one sample, sequenced in a study of technical replicates of blood from several donors. Profiling relied on immunoSEQ multiplex PCR, and the TCRdb table lists in-frame clones only, not all of them. The sample yields about 85,000 clones, roughly 94% seen once. Sequencing was performed on T cells isolated from PBMCs. All receptors come from a human donor in good health. Each CDR3 is given with its conserved first and last residue. The order of the fields is D gene, V gene, clone size, J gene, CDR3 protein, CDR3 DNA. D genes are given only for firm matches. Clone size, where shown, is once, few, many, or a class for clones that have expanded.

NA	TRBV6-1	NA	TRBJ1-2	CASSQLLTDGYTF	TGTGCCAGCAGTCAACTTCTGACAGATGGCTACACCTTC
TRBD1	TRBV27	NA	TRBJ2-7	CASSVGTGGYEQYF	TGTGCCAGCAGCGTCGGGACAGGGGGCTACGAGCAGTACTTC
NA	TRBV9	NA	TRBJ1-1	CASSVDQAGEAFF	TGTGCCAGCAGCGTAGACCAGGCTGGTGAAGCTTTCTTT
NA	TRBV28	NA	TRBJ1-1	CASSPQGSNLEAFF	TGTGCCAGCAGTCCACAGGGTAGTAACCTTGAAGCTTTCTTT
NA	TRBV10-3	NA	TRBJ1-2	CAISEGGGGYTF	TGTGCCATCAGTGAGGGCGGGGGTGGCTACACCTTC
TRBD1	TRBV6-5	NA	TRBJ2-2	CASRTQGVFTGELFF	TGTGCCAGCAGAACACAGGGGGTCTTCACCGGGGAGCTGTTTTTT
NA	TRBV30	NA	TRBJ1-1	CAWSPGSPIF	TGTGCCTGGAGCCCGGGTTCGCCGATCTTT
TRBD1	TRBV27	once	TRBJ2-5	CASSPAPGQLAETQYF	TGTGCCAGCAGTCCCGCACCGGGACAGCTGGCGGAGACCCAGTACTTC
NA	TRBV5-1	NA	TRBJ2-6	CASSSGANVLTF	TGCGCCAGCAGTAGTGGGGCCAACGTCCTGACTTTC
TRBD1	TRBV5-6	NA	TRBJ1-4	CASSDRGKEKLFF	TGTGCCAGCAGCGACAGGGGTAAAGAAAAACTGTTTTTT
TRBD1	TRBV2	once	TRBJ1-2	CASRVRTGGSTSHWYTF	TGTGCCAGCAGAGTCAGAACAGGGGGCTCTACATCGCATTGGTACACCTTC
TRBD1	TRBV19	NA	TRBJ1-5	CASSFLDRGLQPQHF	TGTGCCAGTAGTTTCCTCGACAGGGGGCTTCAGCCCCAGCATTTT
TRBD1	TRBV9	NA	TRBJ1-2	CASSAPGTDYGYTF	TGTGCCAGCAGCGCACCCGGGACAGATTATGGCTACACCTTC
TRBD1	TRBV4-1	few	TRBJ2-7	CASSGTASYEQYF	TGCGCCAGTTCCGGGACAGCCTCCTACGAGCAGTACTTC
NA	TRBV28	NA	TRBJ2-7	CASSLGLRIPSYEQYF	TGTGCCAGCAGCCTGGGACTTCGCATACCCTCCTACGAGCAGTACTTC
NA	TRBV18	few	TRBJ2-7	CASSLRVSSYEQYF	TGTGCCAGCTCACTCAGGGTTTCATCGTACGAGCAGTACTTC
NA	TRBV5-1	NA	TRBJ1-2	CASSLGGVADYGYTF	TGCGCCAGCAGCTTGGGCGGGGTGGCGGACTATGGCTACACCTTC
NA	TRBV29-1	once	TRBJ1-1	CSGAPWAALKLNTEAFF	TGCAGCGGTGCCCCCTGGGCAGCCTTGAAACTGAACACTGAAGCTTTCTTT
NA	TRBV12-5	NA	TRBJ2-5	CASGSSEVSETQYF	TGTGCTAGTGGTTCCTCAGAGGTTAGCGAGACCCAGTACTTC
NA	TRBV14	once	TRBJ2-6	CASSPQMHSSGANVLTF	TGTGCCAGCAGCCCCCAAATGCACAGCTCTGGGGCCAACGTCCTGACTTTC
NA	TRBV4-1	once	TRBJ2-1	CASSQDPPRVGYNEQFF	TGCGCCAGCAGCCAAGATCCCCCCAGGGTCGGCTACAATGAGCAGTTCTTC
TRBD1	TRBV4-1	NA	TRBJ1-2	CASSQDRGSRGAGGYTF	TGCGCCAGCAGCCAAGATAGGGGCAGCAGGGGGGCAGGTGGCTACACCTTC
TRBD1	TRBV9	NA	TRBJ1-4	CASSVTGGGEKLFF	TGTGCCAGCAGCGTGACAGGGGGAGGTGAAAAACTGTTTTTT
NA	TRBV19	NA	TRBJ1-2	CASQHRASAGYTF	TGTGCCAGTCAACACAGGGCGTCTGCTGGCTACACCTTC
TRBD1	TRBV4-1	NA	TRBJ1-1	CASSLLDRGGLEAFF	TGCGCCAGCAGCCTCCTAGACAGGGGGGGACTTGAAGCTTTCTTT
NA	TRBV5-4	NA	TRBJ1-1	CASSFYSMNTEAFF	TGTGCCAGCAGCTTCTACAGCATGAACACTGAAGCTTTCTTT
NA	TRBV6-1	NA	TRBJ2-7	CASSAGLTYEQYF	TGTGCCAGCAGTGCGGGACTCACCTACGAGCAGTACTTC
NA	TRBV6-4	NA	TRBJ2-2	CASRDTGELFF	TGTGCCAGCCGGGACACCGGGGAGCTGTTTTTT
NA	TRBV7-3	NA	TRBJ2-2	CASSLGGTGELFF	TGTGCCAGCAGCTTGGGAGGTACCGGGGAGCTGTTTTTT
TRBD1	TRBV27	once	TRBJ2-7	CASSSTGGWSEQYF	TGTGCCAGCAGTTCAACAGGGGGCTGGTCCGAGCAGTACTTC
NA	TRBV5-5	NA	TRBJ2-7	CASSLAVYEQYF	TGTGCCAGCAGCTTGGCCGTCTACGAGCAGTACTTC
TRBD1	TRBV5-6	NA	TRBJ2-2	CASSVQGARPPTGELFF	TGTGCCAGCAGCGTCCAGGGGGCCCGACCACCCACCGGGGAGCTGTTTTTT
TRBD2	TRBV7-8	once	TRBJ2-1	CASSSFTSGGNNEQFF	TGTGCCAGCAGCTCGTTTACTAGCGGGGGTAATAATGAGCAGTTCTTC
NA	TRBV5-6	NA	TRBJ2-7	CASSLEQYVYEQYF	TGTGCCAGCAGCTTGGAACAGTATGTCTACGAGCAGTACTTC
NA	TRBV30	NA	TRBJ1-2	CAWSLNYGYTF	TGTGCCTGGAGTCTAAATTATGGCTACACCTTC
TRBD2	TRBV7-2	NA	TRBJ2-7	CASSVTSGIGEQYF	TGTGCCAGCAGCGTAACTAGCGGGATTGGCGAGCAGTACTTC
NA	TRBV7-8	NA	TRBJ2-5	CASSLRLGHTETQYF	TGTGCCAGCAGCCTACGATTGGGACATACAGAGACCCAGTACTTC
NA	TRBV2	NA	TRBJ2-6	CASRRFWADRPTYFIGANVLTF	TGTGCCAGCAGACGGTTTTGGGCAGACAGGCCTACTTACTTCATTGGGGCCAACGTCCTGACTTTC
NA	TRBV13	NA	TRBJ2-1	CASSLGGLGTGAQGLNEQFF	TGTGCCAGCAGCTTAGGAGGTCTTGGAACCGGGGCCCAGGGGCTCAATGAGCAGTTCTTC
NA	TRBV6-1	NA	TRBJ2-7	CASREGGEQYF	TGTGCCAGCAGAGAGGGTGGCGAGCAGTACTTC
TRBD2	TRBV19	NA	TRBJ2-3	CASSIMGGGVGDTQYF	TGTGCCAGTAGTATTATGGGCGGGGGGGTAGGAGATACGCAGTATTTT